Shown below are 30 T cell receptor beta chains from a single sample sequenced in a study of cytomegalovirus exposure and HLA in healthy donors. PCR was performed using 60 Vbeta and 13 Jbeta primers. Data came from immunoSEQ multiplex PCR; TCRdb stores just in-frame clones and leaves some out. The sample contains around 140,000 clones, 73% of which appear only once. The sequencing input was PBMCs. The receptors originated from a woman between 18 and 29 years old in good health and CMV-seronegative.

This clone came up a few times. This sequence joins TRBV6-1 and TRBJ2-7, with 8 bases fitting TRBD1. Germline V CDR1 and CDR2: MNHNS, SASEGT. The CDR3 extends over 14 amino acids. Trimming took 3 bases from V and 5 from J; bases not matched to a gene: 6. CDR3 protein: CASSDWTGLNEQYV. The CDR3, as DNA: TGTGCCAGCAGTGATTGGACAGGGTTGAACGAGCAGTACGTC.

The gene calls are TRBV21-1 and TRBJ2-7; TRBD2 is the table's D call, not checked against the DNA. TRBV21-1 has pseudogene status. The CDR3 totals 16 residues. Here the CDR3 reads CASSKAQRGVGCEQYF. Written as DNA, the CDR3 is TGTGCCAGCAGCAAAGCGCAGCGGGGGGTTGGTTGCGAGCAGTACTTC.

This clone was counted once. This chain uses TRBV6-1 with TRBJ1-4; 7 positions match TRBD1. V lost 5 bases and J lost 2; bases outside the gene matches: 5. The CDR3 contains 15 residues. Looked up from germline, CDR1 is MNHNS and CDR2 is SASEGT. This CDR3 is CASSSDRETNEKLFF. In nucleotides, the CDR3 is TGTGCCAGCAGTTCCGACAGGGAGACTAATGAAAAACTGTTTTTT.

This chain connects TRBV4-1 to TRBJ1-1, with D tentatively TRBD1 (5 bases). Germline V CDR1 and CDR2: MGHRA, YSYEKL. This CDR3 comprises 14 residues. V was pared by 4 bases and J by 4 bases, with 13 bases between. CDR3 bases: TGCGCCAGCAGCCCATCGGGGGGGACCACTGAAGCTTTCTTT. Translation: CASSPSGGTTEAFF.

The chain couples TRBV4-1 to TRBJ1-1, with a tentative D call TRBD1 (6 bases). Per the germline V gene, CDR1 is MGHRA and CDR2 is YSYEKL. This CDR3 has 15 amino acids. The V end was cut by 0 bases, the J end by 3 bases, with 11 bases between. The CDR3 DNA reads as TGCGCCAGCAGCCAAGATGTGGGGGCCTACACTGAAGCTTTCTTT. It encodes CASSQDVGAYTEAFF.

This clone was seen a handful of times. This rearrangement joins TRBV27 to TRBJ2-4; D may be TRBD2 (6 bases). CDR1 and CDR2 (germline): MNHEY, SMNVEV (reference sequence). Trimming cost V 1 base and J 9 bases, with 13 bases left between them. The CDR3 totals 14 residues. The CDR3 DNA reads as TGTGCCAGCAGTTTATTTAGGGGAGGAGGCATTCAGTACTTC. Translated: CASSLFRGGGIQYF.

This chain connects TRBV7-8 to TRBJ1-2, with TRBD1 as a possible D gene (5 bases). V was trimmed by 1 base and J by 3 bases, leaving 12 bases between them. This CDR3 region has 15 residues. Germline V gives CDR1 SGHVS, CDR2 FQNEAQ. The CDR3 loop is CASSLEQDNYYGYTF. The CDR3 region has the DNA TGTGCCAGCAGCTTAGAGCAGGACAACTACTATGGCTACACCTTC. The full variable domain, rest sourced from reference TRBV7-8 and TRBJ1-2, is GAGVSQSPRYKVAKRGQDVALRCDPISGHVSLFWYQQALGQGPEFLTYFQNEAQLDKSGLPSDRFFAERPEGSVSTLKIQRTQQEDSAVYLCASSLEQDNYYGYTFGSGTRLTVV.

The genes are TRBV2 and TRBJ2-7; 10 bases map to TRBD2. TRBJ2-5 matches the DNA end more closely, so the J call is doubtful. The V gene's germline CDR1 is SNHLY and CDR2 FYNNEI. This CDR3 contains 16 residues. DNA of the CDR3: TGTGCCAGCAGTGAAGGAAGAGCGGGGGGGCTAGAGACCCAGTACTTC. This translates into CASSEGRAGGLETQYF.

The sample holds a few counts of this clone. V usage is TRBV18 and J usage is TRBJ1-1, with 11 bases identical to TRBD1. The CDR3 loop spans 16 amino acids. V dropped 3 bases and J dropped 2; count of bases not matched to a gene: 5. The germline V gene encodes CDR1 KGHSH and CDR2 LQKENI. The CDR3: CASSPGTGGGNTEAFF. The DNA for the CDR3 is TGTGCCAGCTCACCTGGGACAGGGGGAGGTAACACTGAAGCTTTCTTT.

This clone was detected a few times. The DNA of the CDR3 is TGCGCCAGCAGGGAGGACAGGGCTGGCTATAATTCACCCCTCCACTTT. Its translation: CASREDRAGYNSPLHF. This sequence joins TRBV10-2 and TRBJ1-6; 8 bases line up with TRBD1. The CDR3 contains 16 residues. Trimming took 6 bases from V and 3 from J; bases not matched to a gene: 7. From germline, CDR1 is WSHSY and CDR2 SAAADI.

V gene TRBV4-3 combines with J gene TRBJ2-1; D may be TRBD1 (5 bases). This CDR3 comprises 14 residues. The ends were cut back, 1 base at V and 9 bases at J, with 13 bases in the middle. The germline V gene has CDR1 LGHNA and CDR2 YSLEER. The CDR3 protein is CASSQVSRAGEQFF. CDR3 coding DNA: TGCGCCAGCAGCCAAGTCTCCAGGGCCGGTGAGCAGTTCTTC.

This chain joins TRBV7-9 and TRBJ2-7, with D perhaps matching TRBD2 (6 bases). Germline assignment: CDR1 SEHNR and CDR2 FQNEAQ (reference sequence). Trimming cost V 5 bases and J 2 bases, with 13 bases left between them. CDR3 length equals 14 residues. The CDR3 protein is CASSPGGAPYEQYF. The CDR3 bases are TGTGCCAGCAGCCCGGGCGGGGCCCCCTACGAGCAGTACTTC.

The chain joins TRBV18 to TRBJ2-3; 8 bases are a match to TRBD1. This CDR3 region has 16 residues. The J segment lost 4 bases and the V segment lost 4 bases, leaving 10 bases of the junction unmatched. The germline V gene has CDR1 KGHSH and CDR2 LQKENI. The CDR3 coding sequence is TGTGCCAGCTCACTTTCCGGAACAGGGGGTGCAGATACGCAGTATTTT. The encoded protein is CASSLSGTGGADTQYF. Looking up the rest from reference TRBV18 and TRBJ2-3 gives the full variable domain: NAGVMQNPRHLVRRRGQEARLRCSPMKGHSHVYWYRQLPEEGLKFMVYLQKENIIDESGMPKERFSAEFPKEGPSILRIQQVVRGDSAAYFCASSLSGTGGADTQYFGPGTRLTVL.

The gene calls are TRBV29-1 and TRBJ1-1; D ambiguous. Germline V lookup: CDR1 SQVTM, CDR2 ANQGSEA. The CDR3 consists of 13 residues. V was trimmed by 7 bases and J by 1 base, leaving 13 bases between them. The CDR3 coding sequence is TGCAGCGCCGATCGGGTTTGGAACACTGAAGCTTTCTTT. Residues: CSADRVWNTEAFF.

The CDR3 here is CASSVADTQYF. The CDR3 DNA sequence: TGTGCCAGCAGCGTAGCGGATACGCAGTATTTT. V usage is TRBV9 and J usage is TRBJ2-3; no clear D. CDR1 and CDR2 (germline): SGDLS, YYNGEE. The V end lost 0 bases, the J end lost 6 bases, and 2 bases lay between the germline ends. CDR3 length: 11 amino acids.

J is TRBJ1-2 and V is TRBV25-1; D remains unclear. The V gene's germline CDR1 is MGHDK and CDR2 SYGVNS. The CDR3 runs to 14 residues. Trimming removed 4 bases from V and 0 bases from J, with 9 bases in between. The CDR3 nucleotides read TGTGCCAGCAGTGCCCCGGGAACTAACTATGGCTACACCTTC. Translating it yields CASSAPGTNYGYTF.

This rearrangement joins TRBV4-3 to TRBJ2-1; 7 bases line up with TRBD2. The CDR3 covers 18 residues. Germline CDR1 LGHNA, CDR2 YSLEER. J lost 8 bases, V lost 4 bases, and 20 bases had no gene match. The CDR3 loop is CASSRPPIGRGLVDEQFF. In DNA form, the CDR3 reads TGCGCCAGCAGCCGACCTCCTATTGGGAGGGGCTTGGTCGATGAGCAGTTCTTC.

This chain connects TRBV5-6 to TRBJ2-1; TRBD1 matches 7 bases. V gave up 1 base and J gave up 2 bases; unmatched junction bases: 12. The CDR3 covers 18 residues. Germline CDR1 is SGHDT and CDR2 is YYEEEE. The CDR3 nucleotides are TGTGCCAGCAGCTTGATGGTGGGTACAGGGGATACCTACAATGAGCAGTTCTTC. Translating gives CASSLMVGTGDTYNEQFF.

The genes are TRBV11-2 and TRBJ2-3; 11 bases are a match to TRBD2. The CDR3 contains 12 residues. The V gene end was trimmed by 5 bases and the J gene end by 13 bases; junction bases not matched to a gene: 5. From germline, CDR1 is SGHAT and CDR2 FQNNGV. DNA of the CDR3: TGTGCCAGCAGCCAATTAGCGGGAGGGAAGTATTTT. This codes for CASSQLAGGKYF.

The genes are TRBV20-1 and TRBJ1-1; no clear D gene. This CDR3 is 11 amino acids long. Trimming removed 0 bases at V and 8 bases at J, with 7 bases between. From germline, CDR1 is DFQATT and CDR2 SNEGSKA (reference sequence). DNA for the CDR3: TGCAGTGCTAGAGAGAGCCCAGAAGCTTTCTTT. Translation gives CSARESPEAFF.

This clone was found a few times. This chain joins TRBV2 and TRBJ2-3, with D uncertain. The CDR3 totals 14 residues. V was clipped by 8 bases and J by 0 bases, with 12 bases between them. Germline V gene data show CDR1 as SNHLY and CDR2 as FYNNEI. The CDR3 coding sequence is TGTGCCAGCTTAGATTTAACTAGCACAGATACGCAGTATTTT. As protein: CASLDLTSTDTQYF. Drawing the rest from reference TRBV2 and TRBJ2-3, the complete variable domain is EPEVTQTPSHQVTQMGQEVILRCVPISNHLYFYWYRQILGQKVEFLVSFYNNEISEKSEIFDDQFSVERPDGSNFTLKIRSTKLEDSAMYFCASLDLTSTDTQYFGPGTRLTVL.

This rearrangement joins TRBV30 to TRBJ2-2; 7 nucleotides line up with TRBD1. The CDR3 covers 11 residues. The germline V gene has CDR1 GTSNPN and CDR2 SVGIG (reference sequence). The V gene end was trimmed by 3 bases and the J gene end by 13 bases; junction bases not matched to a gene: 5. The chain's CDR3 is CAWRAGGSLFF. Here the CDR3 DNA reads TGTGCCTGGAGGGCAGGGGGTTCGCTGTTTTTT.

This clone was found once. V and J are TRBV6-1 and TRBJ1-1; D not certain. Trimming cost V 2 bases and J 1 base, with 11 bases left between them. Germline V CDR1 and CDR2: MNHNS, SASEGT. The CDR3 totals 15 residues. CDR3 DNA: TGTGCCAGCAGTGAATTTACCACAGAGAACACTGAAGCTTTCTTT. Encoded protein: CASSEFTTENTEAFF.

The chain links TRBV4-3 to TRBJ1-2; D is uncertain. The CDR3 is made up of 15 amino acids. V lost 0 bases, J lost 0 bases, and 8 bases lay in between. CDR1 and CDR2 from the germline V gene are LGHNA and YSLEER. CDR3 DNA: TGCGCCAGCAGCCAAGATCGCGCATCTAACTATGGCTACACCTTC. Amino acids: CASSQDRASNYGYTF.

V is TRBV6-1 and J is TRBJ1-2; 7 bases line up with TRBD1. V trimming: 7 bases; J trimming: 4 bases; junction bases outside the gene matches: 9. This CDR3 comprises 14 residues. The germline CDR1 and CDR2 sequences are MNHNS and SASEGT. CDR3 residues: CASTQPGQLYGYTF. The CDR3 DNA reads TGTGCCAGCACACAACCGGGACAGCTCTATGGCTACACCTTC.

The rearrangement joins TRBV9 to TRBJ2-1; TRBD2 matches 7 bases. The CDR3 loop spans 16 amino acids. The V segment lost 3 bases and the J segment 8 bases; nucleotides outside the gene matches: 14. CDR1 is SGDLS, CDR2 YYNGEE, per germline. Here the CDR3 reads CASSEDPRTRGYEQFF. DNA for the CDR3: TGTGCCAGCAGCGAGGACCCAAGGACTAGGGGCTATGAGCAGTTCTTC.

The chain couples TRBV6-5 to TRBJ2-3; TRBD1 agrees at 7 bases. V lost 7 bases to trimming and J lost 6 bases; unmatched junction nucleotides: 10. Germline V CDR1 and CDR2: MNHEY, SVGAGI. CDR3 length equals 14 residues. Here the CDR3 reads CASKTIDREDTQYF. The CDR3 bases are TGTGCCAGCAAAACGATCGACAGGGAGGATACGCAGTATTTT.

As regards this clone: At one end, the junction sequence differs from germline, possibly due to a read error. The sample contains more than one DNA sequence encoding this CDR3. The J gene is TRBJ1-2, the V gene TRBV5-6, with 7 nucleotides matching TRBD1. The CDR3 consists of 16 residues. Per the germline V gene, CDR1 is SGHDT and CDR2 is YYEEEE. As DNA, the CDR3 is TGTGCCAGCAGCTCCCCTTCCGGACAGGATTGGTATGGTTACACCTTC. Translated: CASSSPSGQDWYGYTF.

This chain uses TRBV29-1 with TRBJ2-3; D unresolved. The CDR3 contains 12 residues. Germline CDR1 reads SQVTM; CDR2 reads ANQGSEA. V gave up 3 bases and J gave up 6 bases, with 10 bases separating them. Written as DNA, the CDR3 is TGCAGCGTTGACTCAACCGGGGATACGCAGTATTTT. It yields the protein CSVDSTGDTQYF.

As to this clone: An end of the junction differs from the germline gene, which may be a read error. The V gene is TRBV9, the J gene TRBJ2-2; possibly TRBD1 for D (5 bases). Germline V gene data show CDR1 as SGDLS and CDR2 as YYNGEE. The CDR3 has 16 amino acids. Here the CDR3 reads CASSPFAGQNTRELFF. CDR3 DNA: TGTGCCAGCAGCCCCTTTGCAGGGCAGAACACCAGGGAGCTGTTTTTT. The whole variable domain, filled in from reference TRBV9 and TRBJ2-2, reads DSGVTQTPKHLITATGQRVTLRCSPRSGDLSVYWYQQSLDQGLQFLIQYYNGEERAKGNILERFSAQQFPDLHSELNLSSLELGDSALYFCASSPFAGQNTRELFFGEGSRLTVL.